The 28 T cell receptor beta chains below were found in one sample sequenced in a study of long-term antiretroviral therapy in people with HIV. Survey level was the resolution at which the v3.0 immunoSEQ assay ran. Profiling relied on immunoSEQ multiplex PCR, and the TCRdb table lists in-frame clones only, not all of them. This table has about 22,000 clones, around 84% appearing once. Sequences were derived from unsorted PBMCs, sampled 1.3 years after starting antiretroviral therapy. These receptors all stem from a man aged 60-69 years with HIV.

The chain recombines TRBV29-1 with TRBJ2-5, with D possibly TRBD1 on 6 matching bases. The ends were cut back, 3 bases at V and 5 bases at J, with 7 bases in the middle. The CDR3 loop spans 11 amino acids. The germline gives CDR1 SQVTM, CDR2 ANQGSEA. CDR3 DNA: TGCAGCGTTGACCAGGGGGAGACCCAGTACTTC. Amino acids: CSVDQGETQYF. Looking up the rest from reference TRBV29-1 and TRBJ2-5 gives the full variable domain: SAVISQKPSRDICQRGTSLTIQCQVDSQVTMMFWYRQQPGQSLTLIATANQGSEATYESGFVIDKFPISRPNLTFSTLTVSNMSPEDSSIYLCSVDQGETQYFGPGTRLLVL.

The chain joins TRBV5-4 to TRBJ2-5; D is possibly TRBD1 or TRBD2 (5 bases each). This CDR3 comprises 18 residues. Germline loops: CDR1 SGHNT, CDR2 YYREEE (reference sequence). Trimming took 0 bases from V and 5 from J, leaving 23 bases between them. The CDR3 protein is CASSLASQGRGEWETQYF. The DNA of the CDR3 is TGTGCCAGCAGCTTGGCCAGCCAGGGACGAGGGGAGTGGGAGACCCAGTACTTC.

This clone has a handful of counts. CDR3 protein: CASSLSYWDRAGEQYF. The CDR3 coding sequence is TGTGCCAGCAGTTTATCCTATTGGGACAGGGCTGGAGAGCAGTACTTC. The gene calls are TRBV27 and TRBJ2-7; 9 positions match TRBD1. The CDR3 runs 16 residues. Germline V gene lookup returns CDR1 MNHEY and CDR2 SMNVEV (reference sequence). J gave up 7 bases and V 0 bases, and 10 bases lay outside the gene matches.

The V gene is TRBV5-1, the J gene TRBJ2-3; 8 nucleotides align to TRBD2. The germline V gene has CDR1 SGHRS and CDR2 YFSETQ. The V gene end was trimmed by 2 bases and the J gene end by 5 bases; junction bases not matched to a gene: 4. The CDR3 length is 14 residues. The CDR3 bases are TGCGCCAGCAGCTTAGCGGGAGAGGGAGATACGCAGTATTTT. Protein product: CASSLAGEGDTQYF.

The chain recombines TRBV6-1 with TRBJ1-2, with D unclear. V was clipped by 7 bases and J by 4 bases, with 13 bases between them. Germline V gene data show CDR1 as MNHNS and CDR2 as SASEGT. This CDR3 is 13 amino acids long. CDR3 in amino acids: CASTLGPSYGYTF. The CDR3 DNA is TGTGCCAGCACCTTGGGCCCAAGCTATGGCTACACCTTC.

This chain links TRBV5-4 with TRBJ2-7, with 9 bases matching TRBD2. Germline values: CDR1 SGHNT, CDR2 YYREEE (reference sequence). The CDR3 has 16 residues. The V gene end was trimmed by 2 bases and the J gene end by 3 bases; junction bases not matched to a gene: 9. The CDR3 coding sequence is TGTGCCAGCAGCTTAGGGGCGGGGGGGGCATACTACGAGCAGTACTTC. Translated, it gives CASSLGAGGAYYEQYF.

A single count supports this clone. The V and J genes are TRBV28 and TRBJ1-5, with D unresolved. Germline V gives CDR1 MDHEN, CDR2 SYDVKM. The CDR3 consists of 15 residues. V lost 2 bases, J lost 2 bases, and 10 bases lay in between. The CDR3 loop is CASSLLGQGNQPQHF. DNA for the CDR3: TGTGCCAGCAGTTTACTCGGGCAGGGCAATCAGCCCCAGCATTTT. Variable domain in full (rest from reference TRBV28 and TRBJ1-5): DVKVTQSSRYLVKRTGEKVFLECVQDMDHENMFWYRQDPGLGLRLIYFSYDVKMKEKGDIPEGYSVSREKKERFSLILESASTNQTSMYLCASSLLGQGNQPQHFGDGTRLSIL.

V and J are TRBV5-1 and TRBJ2-1, with no clear D. Trimming left V 2 bases short and J 6 bases short, with 3 bases between. CDR3 length: 11 residues. Per the germline V gene, CDR1 is SGHRS and CDR2 is YFSETQ. CDR3 sequence reads: CASSFFNEQFF. CDR3 in DNA: TGCGCCAGCAGCTTCTTCAATGAGCAGTTCTTC.

CDR3: CASSVDPRRPTQYF. DNA of the CDR3: TGTGCCAGCAGCGTAGACCCCAGGCGCCCCACGCAGTATTTT. The chain has TRBV5-8 and TRBJ2-3; D not certain. Germline assignment: CDR1 SGHTS and CDR2 YDEGEE. With 4 bases removed from V and 9 bases from J, the gap between germline ends came to 18 bases. There are 14 residues in the CDR3.

The CDR3 nucleotides are TGTGCCAGCAGCTTAGTGGCAGGATCCACTGAAGCTTTCTTT. It translates to CASSLVAGSTEAFF. The chain combines TRBV7-8 with TRBJ1-1; D unclear. CDR1 and CDR2 from the germline V gene are SGHVS and FQNEAQ. The CDR3 runs 14 residues. The ends were cut back, 1 base at V and 4 bases at J, with 10 bases in the middle. Drawing the rest from reference TRBV7-8 and TRBJ1-1, the complete variable domain is GAGVSQSPRYKVAKRGQDVALRCDPISGHVSLFWYQQALGQGPEFLTYFQNEAQLDKSGLPSDRFFAERPEGSVSTLKIQRTQQEDSAVYLCASSLVAGSTEAFFGQGTRLTVV.

The chain is built from TRBV4-3 and TRBJ1-2, with D possibly being TRBD1 (5 bases). This CDR3 is 16 amino acids long. CDR1 is LGHNA, CDR2 YSLEER, per germline. The V and J ends lost 3 bases and 3 bases respectively, with 17 bases between them. The CDR3 sequence is CASSHQTGGIHYGYTF. Here the CDR3 DNA reads TGCGCCAGCAGCCACCAAACTGGGGGTATCCACTATGGCTACACCTTC.

The genes are TRBV10-3 and TRBJ1-1, with D possibly TRBD1 on 5 matching bases. V was clipped by 0 bases and J by 0 bases, with 14 bases between them. The CDR3 is 17 residues long. Germline CDR1 reads ENHRY; CDR2 reads SYGVKD. The CDR3 region has the DNA TGTGCCATCAGTGAGTCAAGGCCAGGGTCCATGAACACTGAAGCTTTCTTT. Its translation: CAISESRPGSMNTEAFF.

The rearrangement joins TRBV6-5 to TRBJ2-1, with 9 bases lining up with TRBD1. V shed 6 bases, J shed 8 bases, and the junction held 14 bases outside the gene matches. CDR1 MNHEY and CDR2 SVGAGI come from the germline V gene. CDR3 length: 16 residues. The chain's CDR3 is CASSYDRGVSLDEQFF. CDR3 sequence (DNA): TGTGCCAGCAGCTACGACAGGGGGGTGAGTTTAGATGAGCAGTTCTTC.

The gene calls are TRBV5-8 and TRBJ2-3, with 7 bases fitting TRBD2. V lost 1 base, J lost 1 base, and 0 bases stayed unmatched. The germline V gene has CDR1 SGHTS and CDR2 YDEGEE. The CDR3 spans 14 residues. The CDR3 protein is CASSLTSGTDTQYF. In nucleotides, the CDR3 is TGTGCCAGCAGCTTGACTAGCGGCACAGATACGCAGTATTTT.

The V call is TRBV2, the J call TRBJ1-6, with unresolved D. The CDR3 contains 13 residues. Germline V lookup: CDR1 SNHLY, CDR2 FYNNEI. V lost 3 bases to trimming and J lost 4 bases, with 4 bases between them. The CDR3 reads CASSDSYNSPLHF. CDR3 sequence (DNA): TGTGCCAGCAGTGACAGTTATAATTCACCCCTCCACTTT. Together with reference TRBV2 and TRBJ1-6, the CDR3 gives the full variable domain: EPEVTQTPSHQVTQMGQEVILRCVPISNHLYFYWYRQILGQKVEFLVSFYNNEISEKSEIFDDQFSVERPDGSNFTLKIRSTKLEDSAMYFCASSDSYNSPLHFGNGTRLTVT.

CDR3 DNA sequence: TGTGCCTGTCAGACAGGAGCTCAGCAGAACTGGTACGAGCAGTACTTC. This encodes CACQTGAQQNWYEQYF. This chain uses TRBV30 with TRBJ2-7, with a weak D call TRBD1 (6 bases). Germline values: CDR1 GTSNPN, CDR2 SVGIG (reference sequence). Between the trimmed V and J ends, which lost 6 bases and 4 bases, there was a span of 25 bases. The CDR3 has 16 residues.

The chain recombines TRBV5-1 with TRBJ1-3; no clear D. CDR1 and CDR2 from the germline V gene are SGHRS and YFSETQ. V gave up 4 bases and J gave up 0 bases, with 14 bases separating them. This CDR3 is built from 16 residues. The CDR3 reads CASSVNRGGSGNTIYF. The CDR3 nucleotides are TGCGCCAGCAGCGTAAACAGAGGAGGCTCTGGAAACACCATATATTTT.

This chain uses TRBV18 with TRBJ1-1, with D tentatively TRBD1 (6 bases). Trimming took 4 bases from V and 1 from J, leaving 13 bases between them. CDR3 size: 15 residues. CDR1 and CDR2 (germline): KGHSH, LQKENI. CDR3 residues: CASSRRGGGNTEAFF. The CDR3 DNA reads TGTGCCAGCTCACGACGAGGGGGGGGGAACACTGAAGCTTTCTTT.

The rearrangement uses TRBV11-1 and TRBJ2-6; D perhaps matches TRBD2 (6 bases). Germline V gene data show CDR1 as SGHAT and CDR2 as FQDESV (reference sequence). This CDR3 is built from 14 residues. The V and J ends lost 0 bases and 10 bases respectively, with 10 bases between them. The CDR3 bases are TGTGCCAGCAGCTTAGCGGCGGGACGTAACGTCCTGACTTTC. This gives the protein CASSLAAGRNVLTF.

This clone has just a few counts. Here the CDR3 DNA reads TGTGCCAGCAGCTTAGAACAGCAAGAGACCCAGTACTTC. As protein: CASSLEQQETQYF. The chain combines TRBV7-2 with TRBJ2-5; no clear D. The germline gives CDR1 SGHTA, CDR2 FQGNSA. The CDR3 contains 13 residues. V was cut by 1 base and J by 2 bases, with 5 bases left in between.

The DNA of the CDR3 is TGCAGTGCTAGAGATACTCCTGAAGCTTTCTTT. This translates into CSARDTPEAFF. This sequence joins TRBV20-1 and TRBJ1-1; D is unresolved. V was pared by 0 bases and J by 6 bases, with 5 bases between. The length of the CDR3 is 11 residues. Per germline, CDR1 DFQATT and CDR2 SNEGSKA (reference sequence).

This chain joins TRBV5-1 and TRBJ2-1, with 11 bases identical to TRBD2. CDR1 is SGHRS, CDR2 YFSETQ, per germline. The CDR3 loop spans 15 amino acids. Trimming removed 4 bases from V and 9 bases from J; junction bases left unmatched: 9. CDR3 region: CASSPTSGVLGEQFF. As DNA, the CDR3 is TGCGCCAGCAGCCCGACTAGCGGGGTTCTTGGTGAGCAGTTCTTC.

The chain recombines TRBV6-5 with TRBJ1-2; TRBD1 matches at 9 bases. Trimming cost V 5 bases and J 4 bases; bases outside gene matches: 5. This CDR3 spans 14 amino acids. CDR1 is MNHEY, CDR2 SVGAGI, per germline. The CDR3 here is CASSNRQGVYGYTF. The CDR3 coding sequence is TGTGCCAGCAGTAATCGACAGGGGGTCTATGGCTACACCTTC.

CDR3 bases: TGTGCCAGCAGCTTGGACAGATATAGCAATCAGCCCCAGCATTTT. As protein: CASSLDRYSNQPQHF. V is TRBV5-5 and J is TRBJ1-5; no reliable D call. The germline gives CDR1 SGHKS, CDR2 YYEKEE (reference sequence). This CDR3 region has 15 residues. With 0 bases removed from V and 0 bases from J, the gap between germline ends came to 7 bases. Full variable domain (missing parts from reference TRBV5-5 and TRBJ1-5): DAGVTQSPTHLIKTRGQQVTLRCSPISGHKSVSWYQQVLGQGPQFIFQYYEKEERGRGNFPDRFSARQFPNYSSELNVNALLLGDSALYLCASSLDRYSNQPQHFGDGTRLSIL.

The chain combines TRBV5-4 with TRBJ1-2; no clear D gene. V lost 4 bases, J lost 0 bases, and 10 bases lay in between. The CDR3 has 14 amino acids. Germline values: CDR1 SGHNT, CDR2 YYREEE (reference sequence). CDR3 sequence: CASSPIPSNYGYTF. Here the CDR3 DNA reads TGTGCCAGCAGCCCTATCCCCTCTAACTATGGCTACACCTTC.

CDR3 amino acids: CAWSGLINEKLFF. The CDR3 region has the DNA TGTGCCTGGAGTGGCCTGATTAATGAAAAACTGTTTTTT. The rearrangement uses TRBV30 and TRBJ1-4; D is unclear. Germline V lookup: CDR1 GTSNPN, CDR2 SVGIG (reference sequence). Trimming shortened V by 1 base and J by 4 bases, and 7 bases separated the two germline ends. CDR3 length: 13 amino acids.

V usage is TRBV7-3 and J usage is TRBJ2-3; 11 nucleotides line up with TRBD2. V lost 4 bases to trimming and J lost 5 bases; unmatched junction nucleotides: 11. Germline V gene data show CDR1 as SGHTA and CDR2 as FQGTGA. The CDR3 loop spans 17 amino acids. The CDR3 sequence: CASSSNALAGGRDTQYF. The CDR3 coding sequence is TGTGCCAGCAGCTCGAACGCTCTAGCGGGAGGTCGAGATACGCAGTATTTT.

The chain combines TRBV6-5 with TRBJ2-3; the match to TRBD1 covers 7 bases. Germline values: CDR1 MNHEY, CDR2 SVGAGI. With 6 bases clipped from V and 8 bases from J, the junction kept 8 bases outside the gene matches. This CDR3 region has 13 residues. This CDR3 reads CASREDRVGTQYF. The CDR3 DNA is TGTGCCAGCAGAGAAGACAGGGTCGGTACGCAGTATTTT.